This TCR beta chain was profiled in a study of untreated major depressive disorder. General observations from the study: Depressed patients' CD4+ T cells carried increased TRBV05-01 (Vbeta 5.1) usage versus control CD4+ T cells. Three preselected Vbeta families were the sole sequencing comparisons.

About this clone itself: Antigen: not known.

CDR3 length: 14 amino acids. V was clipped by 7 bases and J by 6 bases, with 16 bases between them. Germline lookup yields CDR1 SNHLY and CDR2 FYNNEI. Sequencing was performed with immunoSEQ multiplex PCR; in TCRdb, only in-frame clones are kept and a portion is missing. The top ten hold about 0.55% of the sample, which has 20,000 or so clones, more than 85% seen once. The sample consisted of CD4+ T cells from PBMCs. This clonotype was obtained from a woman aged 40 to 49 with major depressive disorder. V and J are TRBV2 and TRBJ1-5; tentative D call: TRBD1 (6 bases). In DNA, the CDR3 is TGTGCCAGCACCCCTAGGGGGGGTAGTCAGCCCCAGCATTTT. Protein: CASTPRGGSQPQHF. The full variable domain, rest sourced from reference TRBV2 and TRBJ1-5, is EPEVTQTPSHQVTQMGQEVILRCVPISNHLYFYWYRQILGQKVEFLVSFYNNEISEKSEIFDDQFSVERPDGSNFTLKIRSTKLEDSAMYFCASTPRGGSQPQHFGDGTRLSIL.